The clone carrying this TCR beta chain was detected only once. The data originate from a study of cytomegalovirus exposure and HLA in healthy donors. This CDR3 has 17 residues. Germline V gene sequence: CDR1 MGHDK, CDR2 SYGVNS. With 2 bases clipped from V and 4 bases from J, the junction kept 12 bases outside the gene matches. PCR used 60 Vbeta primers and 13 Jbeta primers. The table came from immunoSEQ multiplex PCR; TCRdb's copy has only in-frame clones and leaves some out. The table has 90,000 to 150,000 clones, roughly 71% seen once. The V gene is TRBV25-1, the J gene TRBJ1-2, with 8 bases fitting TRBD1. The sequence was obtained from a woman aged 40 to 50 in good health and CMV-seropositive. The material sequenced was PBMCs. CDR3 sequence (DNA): TGTGCCAGCAGTGAAGGGGGACAGGCAACTCTCGGCTATGGCTACACCTTC. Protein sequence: CASSEGGQATLGYGYTF.